Sequencing of this T cell receptor (beta chain) was carried out in a study of human T cells and chemical hapten exposure. CDR3 length equals 12 residues. V gave up 6 bases and J gave up 6 bases, with 14 bases separating them. Germline values: CDR1 SQVTM, CDR2 ANQGSEA. Time point of the sample: patch test 2, 6 weeks after DPC sensitization. The sample's treatment: therapeutic diphenylcyclopropenone sensitization with weekly scalp DPC. Each cDNA molecule in the library carried unique molecular identifiers. As handled by the study authors: With a range of about 20,000 to 690,600, the median per sample was 95,638 TCRs. Each CDR3 protein is one row after TCRdb ran MiXCR on the RACE reads. The V and J calls, along with clone size, are taken from TCRdb and not from the paper's own processing. The repertoire includes over 100,000 distinct CDR3 sequences, about a tenth of them detected once, and about 3.1% sits in the top ten.

This clonotype was observed at least ten times. The sample here was whole blood, taken in connection with sensitization to the hapten diphenylcyclopropenone (DPC). The rearrangement uses TRBV29-1 and TRBJ1-2, with D possibly TRBD1 on 5 matching bases. The receptor's source is a woman between 40 and 50 years old with alopecia areata. Some clones in this sample may be carry-over from other donors' samples. The CDR3 protein is CSVQTQGHGYTF. DNA of the CDR3: TGCAGCGTGCAAACTCAGGGACATGGCTACACCTTC.